A selection of T cell receptor beta chains follows, all from one sample in a study of T cell responses to AZD1222 COVID-19 vaccine. Method: immunoSEQ multiplex PCR; TCRdb's copy keeps in-frame clones and lacks some. Among about 130,000 clones listed, 70% to 90% were seen once. Sequencing was performed on peripheral blood, taken on day 0 of AZD1222 vaccination. The receptors come from an adult in good health. Each CDR3 is given with its conserved first and last residue. A D gene is named only where the DNA matches it firmly. Clone size is given for some rows only: seen once, a few or many times, or a class if the clone is expanded.

V gene: TRBV6-2/TRBV6-3
J gene: TRBJ2-3
D gene: TRBD2
clone size: .
CDR3 protein: CASSPRTSGGASTQYF
CDR3 DNA: TGTGCCAGCAGCCCTAGAACTAGCGGGGGGGCCAGTACGCAGTATTTT

V gene: TRBV4-1
J gene: TRBJ2-5
D gene: .
clone size: .
CDR3 protein: CASSHPLETQYF
CDR3 DNA: TGCGCCAGCAGCCACCCATTGGAGACCCAGTACTTC

V gene: TRBV20-1
J gene: TRBJ2-5
D gene: .
clone size: .
CDR3 protein: CSAREGLRHF
CDR3 DNA: TGCAGTGCTAGAGAGGGACTCCGCCACTTC

V gene: TRBV2
J gene: TRBJ1-4
D gene: TRBD1
clone size: .
CDR3 protein: CASRGTGAGEKLFF
CDR3 DNA: TGTGCCAGCAGGGGCACAGGGGCTGGTGAAAAACTGTTTTTT

V gene: TRBV2
J gene: TRBJ2-3
D gene: .
clone size: .
CDR3 protein: CASKVYEEADTQYF
CDR3 DNA: TGTGCCAGCAAGGTGTACGAGGAAGCAGATACGCAGTATTTT

V gene: TRBV9
J gene: TRBJ1-2
D gene: .
clone size: .
CDR3 protein: CASSVEATNYGYTF
CDR3 DNA: TGTGCCAGCAGCGTAGAGGCCACTAACTATGGCTACACCTTC

V gene: TRBV7-8
J gene: TRBJ2-1
D gene: TRBD1
clone size: .
CDR3 protein: CASSSAVRDRGPRVGNEQFF
CDR3 DNA: TGTGCCAGCAGCTCAGCTGTCCGGGACAGGGGGCCCCGGGTCGGCAATGAGCAGTTCTTC

V gene: TRBV7-9
J gene: TRBJ1-2
D gene: TRBD1
clone size: .
CDR3 protein: CASSPRDRAYGYTF
CDR3 DNA: TGTGCCAGCAGCCCCCGGGACAGGGCCTATGGCTACACCTTC

V gene: TRBV6-5
J gene: TRBJ1-2
D gene: TRBD1
clone size: .
CDR3 protein: CASSYTNRGGYTF
CDR3 DNA: TGTGCCAGCAGTTACACGAACAGGGGTGGCTACACCTTC

V gene: TRBV27
J gene: TRBJ2-2
D gene: .
clone size: once
CDR3 protein: CASSYGGNTGELFF
CDR3 DNA: TGTGCCAGCAGTTACGGGGGGAACACCGGGGAGCTGTTTTTT

V gene: TRBV7-8
J gene: TRBJ1-2
D gene: TRBD1
clone size: few
CDR3 protein: CASSPYGTGGGYGYTF
CDR3 DNA: TGTGCCAGCAGCCCGTACGGGACAGGGGGCGGCTATGGCTACACCTTC

V gene: TRBV6-5
J gene: TRBJ2-7
D gene: TRBD2
clone size: .
CDR3 protein: CASSYSVAGGHEQYF
CDR3 DNA: TGTGCCAGCAGTTACTCGGTAGCGGGGGGGCACGAGCAGTACTTC

V gene: TRBV2
J gene: TRBJ1-6
D gene: .
clone size: .
CDR3 protein: CASTQTSGAPLHF
CDR3 DNA: TGTGCCAGCACGCAGACTTCAGGGGCACCCCTCCACTTT

V gene: TRBV5-1
J gene: TRBJ1-2
D gene: TRBD1
clone size: .
CDR3 protein: CASSANPGQGLEGYTF
CDR3 DNA: TGCGCCAGCAGCGCAAACCCGGGACAGGGTTTAGAAGGCTACACCTTC

V gene: TRBV6-5
J gene: TRBJ2-7
D gene: TRBD2
clone size: .
CDR3 protein: CASSYQGSGEAYEQYF
CDR3 DNA: TGTGCCAGCAGTTACCAGGGTAGCGGGGAAGCCTACGAGCAGTACTTC

V gene: TRBV5-4
J gene: TRBJ1-1
D gene: .
clone size: .
CDR3 protein: CASSLGQGEAFF
CDR3 DNA: TGTGCCAGCAGCTTGGGTCAAGGTGAAGCTTTCTTT

V gene: TRBV27
J gene: TRBJ2-3
D gene: TRBD2
clone size: .
CDR3 protein: CASRPLAGGTDTQYF
CDR3 DNA: TGTGCCAGCAGACCTCTAGCGGGGGGTACAGATACGCAGTATTTT

V gene: TRBV6-4
J gene: TRBJ1-2
D gene: .
clone size: .
CDR3 protein: CANAPTRDFALGGYGYTF
CDR3 DNA: TGTGCCAACGCGCCCACCAGGGATTTCGCTTTGGGAGGCTATGGCTACACCTTC

V gene: TRBV2
J gene: TRBJ1-1
D gene: TRBD1
clone size: .
CDR3 protein: CASSTPGQGVANTEAFF
CDR3 DNA: TGTGCCAGCAGTACGCCGGGACAGGGGGTGGCAAACACTGAAGCTTTCTTT

V gene: TRBV5-1
J gene: TRBJ2-7
D gene: .
clone size: .
CDR3 protein: CASSQAQGYYEQYF
CDR3 DNA: TGCGCCAGCAGCCAGGCGCAGGGTTACTACGAGCAGTACTTC

V gene: TRBV7-9
J gene: TRBJ1-6
D gene: .
clone size: .
CDR3 protein: CASSLFDSFALHF
CDR3 DNA: TGTGCCAGCAGCTTATTTGATTCATTCGCCCTCCACTTT

V gene: TRBV28
J gene: TRBJ2-1
D gene: .
clone size: .
CDR3 protein: CASRAGGALTYNEQFF
CDR3 DNA: TGTGCCAGCAGGGCTGGGGGGGCTCTCACCTACAATGAGCAGTTCTTC

V gene: TRBV18
J gene: TRBJ1-1
D gene: TRBD1
clone size: few
CDR3 protein: CASSPGQVGLTEAFF
CDR3 DNA: TGTGCCAGCTCACCGGGACAGGTAGGATTGACTGAAGCTTTCTTT

V gene: TRBV29-1
J gene: TRBJ2-2
D gene: TRBD2
clone size: .
CDR3 protein: CSVGGAVPGELFF
CDR3 DNA: TGCAGCGTCGGGGGGGCCGTCCCCGGGGAGCTGTTTTTT

V gene: TRBV7-2
J gene: TRBJ2-5
D gene: .
clone size: .
CDR3 protein: CASSLEALWGETQYF
CDR3 DNA: TGTGCCAGCAGCTTAGAGGCGCTGTGGGGGGAGACCCAGTACTTC

V gene: TRBV11-2
J gene: TRBJ1-6
D gene: .
clone size: .
CDR3 protein: CASSSRGNSPLHF
CDR3 DNA: TGTGCCAGCAGCTCGAGGGGGAATTCACCCCTCCACTTT

V gene: TRBV11-3
J gene: TRBJ2-5
D gene: TRBD1
clone size: .
CDR3 protein: CASSRQGQETQYF
CDR3 DNA: TGTGCCAGCAGCCGACAGGGTCAAGAGACCCAGTACTTC

V gene: TRBV13
J gene: TRBJ1-6
D gene: TRBD1
clone size: .
CDR3 protein: CASSPTGTGITRLHF
CDR3 DNA: TGTGCCAGCAGCCCTACCGGGACAGGGATTACGCGCCTCCACTTT

V gene: TRBV11-2
J gene: TRBJ1-2
D gene: TRBD1
clone size: few
CDR3 protein: CASSSLQGARDYGYTF
CDR3 DNA: TGTGCCAGCAGCTCCTTACAGGGGGCGCGGGACTATGGCTACACCTTC

V gene: TRBV3-1/TRBV3-2
J gene: TRBJ2-7
D gene: .
clone size: .
CDR3 protein: CASSLDFSSYEQYF
CDR3 DNA: TGTGCCAGCAGCCTAGATTTCAGCTCCTACGAGCAGTACTTC

V gene: TRBV12-3/TRBV12-4
J gene: TRBJ1-6
D gene: .
clone size: .
CDR3 protein: CASSLVVSPLHF
CDR3 DNA: TGTGCCAGCAGTCTGGTTGTTTCACCCCTCCACTTT

V gene: TRBV12-3/TRBV12-4
J gene: TRBJ2-7
D gene: .
clone size: once
CDR3 protein: CASSFTDMREQYF
CDR3 DNA: TGTGCCAGCAGTTTTACGGACATGCGGGAGCAGTACTTC

V gene: TRBV15
J gene: TRBJ1-2
D gene: .
clone size: few
CDR3 protein: CATSRGQLTYGYTF
CDR3 DNA: TGTGCCACCAGCAGAGGACAGCTAACTTATGGCTACACCTTC

V gene: TRBV18
J gene: TRBJ2-1
D gene: TRBD1
clone size: .
CDR3 protein: CASSPTGGLNEQFF
CDR3 DNA: TGTGCCAGCTCACCGACAGGGGGATTGAATGAGCAGTTCTTC

V gene: TRBV3-1/TRBV3-2
J gene: TRBJ1-2
D gene: .
clone size: .
CDR3 protein: CASSQEALGGGYTF
CDR3 DNA: TGTGCCAGCAGCCAAGAGGCCCTTGGGGGCGGCTACACCTTC

V gene: TRBV6-1
J gene: TRBJ1-5
D gene: TRBD1
clone size: .
CDR3 protein: CASSDGTGGGVHQPQHF
CDR3 DNA: TGTGCCAGCAGTGATGGGACAGGGGGTGGGGTCCATCAGCCCCAGCATTTT

V gene: TRBV5-4
J gene: TRBJ2-3
D gene: .
clone size: .
CDR3 protein: CASSWGAGTSTDTQYF
CDR3 DNA: TGTGCCAGCAGCTGGGGTGCAGGGACCAGCACAGATACGCAGTATTTT

V gene: TRBV4-2
J gene: TRBJ2-7
D gene: .
clone size: .
CDR3 protein: CASSQPEIYEQYF
CDR3 DNA: TGTGCCAGCAGCCAGCCCGAAATTTACGAGCAGTACTTC

V gene: TRBV2
J gene: TRBJ1-2
D gene: TRBD1
clone size: .
CDR3 protein: CASSERAGGDYGYTF
CDR3 DNA: TGTGCCAGCAGTGAAAGGGCAGGGGGCGACTATGGCTACACCTTC

V gene: TRBV27
J gene: TRBJ1-1
D gene: .
clone size: .
CDR3 protein: CASSLLAGARGEAFF
CDR3 DNA: TGTGCCAGCAGTTTATTGGCAGGGGCACGGGGTGAAGCTTTCTTT

V gene: TRBV7-8
J gene: TRBJ2-2
D gene: .
clone size: .
CDR3 protein: CASSPEGGNTGELFF
CDR3 DNA: TGTGCCAGCAGCCCCGAAGGGGGGAACACCGGGGAGCTGTTTTTT

V gene: TRBV5-1
J gene: TRBJ2-1
D gene: TRBD1
clone size: .
CDR3 protein: CASSIGQEYNEQFF
CDR3 DNA: TGCGCCAGCAGCATTGGACAGGAGTACAATGAGCAGTTCTTC

V gene: TRBV29-1
J gene: TRBJ1-1
D gene: .
clone size: .
CDR3 protein: CSASTGMNTEAFF
CDR3 DNA: TGCAGCGCCTCGACAGGTATGAACACTGAAGCTTTCTTT

V gene: TRBV7-2
J gene: TRBJ2-7
D gene: .
clone size: .
CDR3 protein: CASSYNQVAYEQYF
CDR3 DNA: TGTGCCAGCAGCTATAACCAGGTTGCCTACGAGCAGTACTTC

V gene: TRBV28
J gene: TRBJ1-1
D gene: .
clone size: .
CDR3 protein: CASRGSAGATEAFF
CDR3 DNA: TGTGCCAGCAGAGGGTCCGCAGGAGCGACTGAAGCTTTCTTT

V gene: TRBV19
J gene: TRBJ1-5
D gene: .
clone size: once
CDR3 protein: CASARESNQPQHF
CDR3 DNA: TGTGCCAGTGCCAGGGAGAGCAATCAGCCCCAGCATTTT

V gene: TRBV11-2
J gene: TRBJ1-1
D gene: TRBD1
clone size: .
CDR3 protein: CASSPYGTGGEAFF
CDR3 DNA: TGTGCCAGCAGCCCATATGGGACAGGGGGAGAAGCTTTCTTT

V gene: TRBV7-2
J gene: TRBJ1-2
D gene: .
clone size: .
CDR3 protein: CASSPRTAHGGYTF
CDR3 DNA: TGTGCCAGCAGCCCACGGACAGCCCATGGAGGCTACACCTTC

V gene: TRBV13
J gene: TRBJ1-3
D gene: .
clone size: .
CDR3 protein: CASSLADSGNTIYF
CDR3 DNA: TGTGCCAGCAGCTTAGCTGACTCTGGAAACACCATATATTTT

V gene: TRBV28
J gene: TRBJ2-7
D gene: .
clone size: .
CDR3 protein: CASRTWGAKRLYYEQYF
CDR3 DNA: TGTGCCAGCAGGACTTGGGGGGCCAAAAGGCTCTACTACGAGCAGTACTTC

V gene: TRBV19
J gene: TRBJ1-1
D gene: .
clone size: .
CDR3 protein: CASSTPGPILNAEAFF
CDR3 DNA: TGTGCCAGTAGTACCCCCGGACCGATTTTGAACGCTGAAGCTTTCTTT